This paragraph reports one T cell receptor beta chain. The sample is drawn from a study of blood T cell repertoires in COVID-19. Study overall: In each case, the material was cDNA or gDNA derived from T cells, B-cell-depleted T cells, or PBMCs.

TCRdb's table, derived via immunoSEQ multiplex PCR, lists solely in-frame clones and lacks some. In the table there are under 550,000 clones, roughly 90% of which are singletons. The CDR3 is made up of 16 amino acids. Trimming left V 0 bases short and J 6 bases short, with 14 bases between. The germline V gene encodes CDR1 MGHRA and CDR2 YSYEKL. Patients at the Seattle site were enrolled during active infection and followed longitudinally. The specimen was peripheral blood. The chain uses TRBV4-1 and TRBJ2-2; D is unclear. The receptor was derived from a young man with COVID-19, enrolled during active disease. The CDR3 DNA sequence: TGCGCCAGCAGCCAAGATCCCCCTAATATGGCCGGGGAGCTGTTTTTT. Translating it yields CASSQDPPNMAGELFF.